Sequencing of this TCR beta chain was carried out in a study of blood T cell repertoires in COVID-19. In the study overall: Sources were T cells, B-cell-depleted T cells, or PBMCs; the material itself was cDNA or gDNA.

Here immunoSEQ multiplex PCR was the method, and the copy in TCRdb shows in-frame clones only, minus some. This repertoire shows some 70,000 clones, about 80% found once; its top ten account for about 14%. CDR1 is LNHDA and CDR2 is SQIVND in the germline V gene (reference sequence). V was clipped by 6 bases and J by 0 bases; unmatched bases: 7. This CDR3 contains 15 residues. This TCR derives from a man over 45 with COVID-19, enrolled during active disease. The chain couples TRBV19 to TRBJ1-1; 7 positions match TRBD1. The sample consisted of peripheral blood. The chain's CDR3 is CASRPPGGMNTEAFF. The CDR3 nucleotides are TGTGCCAGTAGGCCTCCAGGGGGTATGAACACTGAAGCTTTCTTT.